This T cell receptor beta chain is drawn from a study of shared clonotypes between healthy human individuals. Clones were sequenced by immunoSEQ multiplex PCR, and TCRdb holds only the in-frame ones, with some missing. The sample yields roughly 1,000,000 clones, 75% to 80% seen once. The source is a man younger than 35 in good health. Some clones in this sample may be carry-over from other donors' samples. The material sequenced was memory CD4+ T cells from PBMCs. As for subset: CD45RA-negative fraction.

CDR3 DNA: TGTGCCAGCAGTTTTTTGAGTGGACAGTTTTTTCAGCCCCAGCATTTT. Its protein is CASSFLSGQFFQPQHF. The V call is TRBV28, the J call TRBJ1-5; a weak D match, TRBD1 (6 bases). Trimming removed 3 bases at V and 6 bases at J, with 18 bases between. The CDR3 loop spans 16 amino acids. In germline, CDR1 is MDHEN, CDR2 SYDVKM.